The next 8 T cell receptor beta chains were all read from a single sample in a study of monozygotic twins with inflammatory bowel disease (dated by TCRdb to between 2018 and 2021). The protocol used for the library was 5' RACE. Sequencing relied on an Illumina HiSeq 2500. Each CDR3 protein sequence appears as one entry after TCRdb reprocessed the reads, and no DNA is included. The table of this sample itemizes some 83,000 distinct CDR3 sequences. The ten largest clonotypes hold 7.4% of the sample. What was sequenced was blood. The receptors come from a human donor with ulcerative colitis or Crohn's disease, or a healthy co-twin of an affected twin (not recorded which).

The chain is built from TRBV2 and TRBJ1-1. The CDR3 totals 12 residues. From germline, CDR1 is SNHLY and CDR2 FYNNEI. CDR3 sequence reads: CASNRAAAEAFF.

This chain links TRBV29-1 with TRBJ2-7; TCRdb returns TRBD1, unconfirmable since there is no DNA. The CDR3 is 15 amino acids. The germline V gene encodes CDR1 SQVTM and CDR2 ANQGSEA. This CDR3 is CSVLQLTGLLYEQYF.

The chain combines TRBV9 with TRBJ1-6; no DNA is available, so the TRBD1 call from TCRdb remains unchecked. Germline V CDR1 and CDR2: SGDLS, YYNGEE. The CDR3 has 14 amino acids. The CDR3 sequence: CASSPGTGESPLHF.

The chain couples TRBV20-1 to TRBJ2-3; TCRdb's D call, TRBD2, is unchecked because there is no DNA. CDR3 length: 15 residues. CDR1 and CDR2 from the germline V gene are DFQATT and SNEGSKA (reference sequence). The CDR3 region is CSAQGLARSTDTQYF.

The chain has TRBV7-9 and TRBJ1-4. The germline V gene has CDR1 SEHNR and CDR2 FQNEAQ (reference sequence). CDR3 length: 14 residues. The CDR3 loop reads CASSIGGANEKLFF.

The V gene is TRBV13, the J gene TRBJ1-1. This CDR3 comprises 13 residues. Germline values: CDR1 PRHDT, CDR2 FYEKMQ (reference sequence). The CDR3 spells CASSAYWNTEAFF.

The rearrangement joins TRBV6-1 to TRBJ1-5; TCRdb's D call, TRBD1, is unchecked because there is no DNA. CDR3 size: 14 residues. Looked up from germline, CDR1 is MNHNS and CDR2 is SASEGT. CDR3 loop: CASRTGSVGQPQHF.

The chain couples TRBV15 to TRBJ2-1; the TCRdb D gene call, TRBD1, has no DNA to confirm it. In germline, CDR1 is LNHNV, CDR2 YYDKDF (reference sequence). This CDR3 has 16 residues. This CDR3 reads CATSRVIGGTGNERFF.